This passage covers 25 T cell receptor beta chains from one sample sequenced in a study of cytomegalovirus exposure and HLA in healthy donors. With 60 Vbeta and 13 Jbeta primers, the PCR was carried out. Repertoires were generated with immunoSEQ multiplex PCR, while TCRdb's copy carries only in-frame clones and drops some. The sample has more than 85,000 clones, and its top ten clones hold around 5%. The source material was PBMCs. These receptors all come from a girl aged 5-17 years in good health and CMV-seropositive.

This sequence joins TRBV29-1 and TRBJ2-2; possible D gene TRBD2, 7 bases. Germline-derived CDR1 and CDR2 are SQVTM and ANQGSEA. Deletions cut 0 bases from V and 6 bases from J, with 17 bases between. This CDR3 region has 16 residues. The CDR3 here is CSVEDQQGREAGELFF. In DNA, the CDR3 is TGCAGCGTTGAAGATCAGCAGGGGAGGGAGGCCGGGGAGCTGTTTTTT.

CDR3 DNA sequence: TGTGCCAGTAGTACAAACAGGGGAGAGGCCCTCCACTTT. This translates into CASSTNRGEALHF. The gene calls are TRBV19 and TRBJ1-6; TRBD1 agrees at 7 bases. Trimming took 4 bases from V and 14 from J; bases not matched to a gene: 8. The CDR3 length is 13 residues. Germline V lookup: CDR1 LNHDA, CDR2 SQIVND (reference sequence).

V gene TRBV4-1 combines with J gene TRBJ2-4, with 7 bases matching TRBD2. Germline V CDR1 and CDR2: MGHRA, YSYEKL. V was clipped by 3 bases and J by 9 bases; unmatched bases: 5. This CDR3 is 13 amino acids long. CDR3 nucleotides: TGCGCCAGCAGCCAGGGCGGGGGATTCATTCAGTACTTC. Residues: CASSQGGGFIQYF.

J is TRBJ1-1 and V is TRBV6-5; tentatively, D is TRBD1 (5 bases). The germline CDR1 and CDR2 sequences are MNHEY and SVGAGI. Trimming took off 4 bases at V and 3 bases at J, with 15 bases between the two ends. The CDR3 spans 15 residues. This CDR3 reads CASSSHNTGDTEAFF. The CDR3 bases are TGTGCCAGCAGTTCGCATAATACAGGTGACACTGAAGCTTTCTTT.

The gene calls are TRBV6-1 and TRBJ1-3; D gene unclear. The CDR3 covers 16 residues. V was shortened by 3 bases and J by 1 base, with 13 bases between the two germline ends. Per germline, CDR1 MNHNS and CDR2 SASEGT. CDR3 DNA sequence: TGTGCCAGCAGTGAGCGTGGGGTAGCGTCTGGAAACACCATATATTTT. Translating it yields CASSERGVASGNTIYF.

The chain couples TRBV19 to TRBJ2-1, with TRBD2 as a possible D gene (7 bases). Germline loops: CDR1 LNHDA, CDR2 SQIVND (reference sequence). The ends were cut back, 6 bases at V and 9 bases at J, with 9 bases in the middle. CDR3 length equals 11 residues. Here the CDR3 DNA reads TGTGCCAGTAGGGGAGGGGGTGAGCAGTTCTTC. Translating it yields CASRGGGEQFF.

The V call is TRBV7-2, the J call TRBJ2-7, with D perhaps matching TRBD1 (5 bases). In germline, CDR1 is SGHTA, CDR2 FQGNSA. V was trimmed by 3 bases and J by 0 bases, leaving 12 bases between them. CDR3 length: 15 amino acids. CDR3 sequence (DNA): TGTGCCAGCAGCTTGTCAGGGCCCCCCTCCTACGAGCAGTACTTC. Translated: CASSLSGPPSYEQYF.

CDR3 sequence: CASSPGASGVDNEQFF. CDR3 in DNA: TGTGCCAGCAGCCCTGGGGCTAGCGGGGTTGACAATGAGCAGTTCTTC. V is TRBV4-2 and J is TRBJ2-1, with TRBD2 identical over 9 bases. Germline assignment: CDR1 LGHNA and CDR2 YNFKEQ. Germline trimming cut 4 bases from V and 5 bases from J; bases unmatched to any gene: 9. CDR3 length: 16 amino acids.

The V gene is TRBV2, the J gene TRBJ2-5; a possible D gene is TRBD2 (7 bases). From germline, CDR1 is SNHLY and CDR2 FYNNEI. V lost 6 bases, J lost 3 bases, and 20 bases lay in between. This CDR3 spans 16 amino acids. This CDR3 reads CASRGVGGATKETQYF. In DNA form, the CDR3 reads TGTGCCAGCAGGGGAGTTGGGGGGGCGACGAAAGAGACCCAGTACTTC.

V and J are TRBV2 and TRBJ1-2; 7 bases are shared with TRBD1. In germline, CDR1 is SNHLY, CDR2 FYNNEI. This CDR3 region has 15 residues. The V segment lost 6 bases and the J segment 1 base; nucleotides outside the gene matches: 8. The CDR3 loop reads CASRGQQIFNYGYTF. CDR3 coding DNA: TGTGCCAGCAGGGGACAGCAAATATTTAACTATGGCTACACCTTC.

As DNA, the CDR3 is TGTGCCACCAGCGGATTTACTCAGGGTCTGGGTGGCTACACCTTC. Translating it yields CATSGFTQGLGGYTF. The gene calls are TRBV15 and TRBJ1-2, with a tentative D call TRBD1 (5 bases). Germline V CDR1 and CDR2: LNHNV, YYDKDF (reference sequence). Trimming cost V 5 bases and J 7 bases, with 20 bases left between them. CDR3 length: 15 amino acids.

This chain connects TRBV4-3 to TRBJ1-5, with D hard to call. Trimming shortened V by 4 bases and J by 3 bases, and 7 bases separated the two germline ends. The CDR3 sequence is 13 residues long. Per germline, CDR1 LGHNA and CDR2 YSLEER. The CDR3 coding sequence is TGCGCCAGCAGCCTTGAGTACAATCAGCCCCAGCATTTT. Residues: CASSLEYNQPQHF.

The CDR3 protein is CASRQGAPQETQYF. The CDR3 region has the DNA TGCGCCAGCAGACAGGGGGCGCCCCAAGAGACCCAGTACTTC. The rearrangement uses TRBV5-1 and TRBJ2-5, with TRBD1 matching over 9 bases. CDR1 SGHRS and CDR2 YFSETQ come from the germline V gene. V lost 5 bases, J lost 1 base, and 3 bases stayed unmatched. The CDR3 length is 14 residues.

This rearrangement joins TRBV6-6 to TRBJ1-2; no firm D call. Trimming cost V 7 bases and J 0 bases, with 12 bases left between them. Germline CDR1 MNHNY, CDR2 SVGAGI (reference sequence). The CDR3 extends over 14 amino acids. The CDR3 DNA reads TGTGCCAGCATTACCGGAGTCCCTAACTATGGCTACACCTTC. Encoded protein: CASITGVPNYGYTF.

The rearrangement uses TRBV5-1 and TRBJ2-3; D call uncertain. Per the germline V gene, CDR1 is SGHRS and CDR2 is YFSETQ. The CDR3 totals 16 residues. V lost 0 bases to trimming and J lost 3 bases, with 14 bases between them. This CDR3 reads CASSLAFFATTDTQYF. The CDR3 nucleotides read TGCGCCAGCAGCTTGGCTTTCTTCGCCACAACAGATACGCAGTATTTT.

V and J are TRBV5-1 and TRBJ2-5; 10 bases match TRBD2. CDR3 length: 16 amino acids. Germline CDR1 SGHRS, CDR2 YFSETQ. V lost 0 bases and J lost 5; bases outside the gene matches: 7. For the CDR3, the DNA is TGCGCCAGCAGCTTGGCCCTAGCGGGGGCGAGGGAGACCCAGTACTTC. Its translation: CASSLALAGARETQYF.

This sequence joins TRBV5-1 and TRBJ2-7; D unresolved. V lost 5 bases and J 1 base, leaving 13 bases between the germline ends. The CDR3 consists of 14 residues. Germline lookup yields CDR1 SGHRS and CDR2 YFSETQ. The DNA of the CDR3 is TGCGCCAGCAGTGGAGTGGATATTTCCTACGAGCAGTACTTC. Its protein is CASSGVDISYEQYF.

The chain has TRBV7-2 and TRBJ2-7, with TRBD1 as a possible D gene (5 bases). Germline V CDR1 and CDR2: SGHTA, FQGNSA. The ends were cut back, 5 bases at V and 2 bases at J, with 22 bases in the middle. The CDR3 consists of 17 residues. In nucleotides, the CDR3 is TGTGCCAGCAGCCAAGGTCTTGGGTGGTCGGACACCTACGAGCAGTACGTC. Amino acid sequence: CASSQGLGWSDTYEQYV.

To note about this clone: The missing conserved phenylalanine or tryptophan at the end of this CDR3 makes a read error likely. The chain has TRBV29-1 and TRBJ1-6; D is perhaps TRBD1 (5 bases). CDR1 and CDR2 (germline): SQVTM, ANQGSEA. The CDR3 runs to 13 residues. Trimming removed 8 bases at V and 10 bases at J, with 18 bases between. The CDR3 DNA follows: TGCAGCTCCCGGAAGGGGAAGGGATCACCCCTCCACCTT. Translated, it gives CSSRKGKGSPLHL.

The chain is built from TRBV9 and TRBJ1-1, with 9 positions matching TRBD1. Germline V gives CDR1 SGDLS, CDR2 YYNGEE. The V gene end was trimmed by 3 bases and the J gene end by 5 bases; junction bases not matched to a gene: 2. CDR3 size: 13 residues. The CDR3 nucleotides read TGTGCCAGCAGCGAACAGGGGGCGACTGAAGCTTTCTTT. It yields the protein CASSEQGATEAFF.

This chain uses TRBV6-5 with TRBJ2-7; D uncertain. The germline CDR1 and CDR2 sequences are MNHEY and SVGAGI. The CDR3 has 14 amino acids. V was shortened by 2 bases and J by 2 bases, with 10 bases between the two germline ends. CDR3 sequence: CASSYALGAYEQYV. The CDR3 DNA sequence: TGTGCCAGCAGTTACGCGCTTGGGGCCTACGAGCAGTACGTC.

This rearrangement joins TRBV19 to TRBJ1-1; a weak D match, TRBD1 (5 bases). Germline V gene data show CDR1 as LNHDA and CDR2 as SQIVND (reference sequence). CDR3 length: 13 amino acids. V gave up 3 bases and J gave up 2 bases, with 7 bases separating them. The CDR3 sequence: CASSIWGNTEAFF. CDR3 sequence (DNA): TGTGCCAGTAGTATTTGGGGCAACACTGAAGCTTTCTTT.

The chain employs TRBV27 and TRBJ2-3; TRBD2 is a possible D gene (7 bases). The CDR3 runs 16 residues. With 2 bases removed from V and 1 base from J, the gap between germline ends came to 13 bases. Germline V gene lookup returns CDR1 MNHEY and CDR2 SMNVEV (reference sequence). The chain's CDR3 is CASSLNLGGRTDTQYF. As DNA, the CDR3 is TGTGCCAGCAGTTTAAATTTGGGGGGGCGCACAGATACGCAGTATTTT.

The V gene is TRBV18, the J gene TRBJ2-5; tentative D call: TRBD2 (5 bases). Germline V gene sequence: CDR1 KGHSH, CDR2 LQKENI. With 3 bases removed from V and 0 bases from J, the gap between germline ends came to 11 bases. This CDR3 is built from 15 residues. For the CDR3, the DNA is TGTGCCAGCTCACCCTCGGACTGGGACCAAGAGACCCAGTACTTC. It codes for CASSPSDWDQETQYF.

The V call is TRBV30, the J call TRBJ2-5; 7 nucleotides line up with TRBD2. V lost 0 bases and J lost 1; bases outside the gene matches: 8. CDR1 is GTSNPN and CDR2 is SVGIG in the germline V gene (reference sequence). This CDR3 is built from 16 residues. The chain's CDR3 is CAWSVSSGAFQETQYF. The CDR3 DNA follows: TGTGCCTGGAGTGTTTCGAGCGGGGCGTTCCAAGAGACCCAGTACTTC.